The 28 T cell receptor beta chains below were found in one sample sequenced in a study of TIL therapy for anti-PD-1-resistant metastatic lung cancer. The libraries were made with immunoSEQ v3. The method was immunoSEQ multiplex PCR; TCRdb's version includes in-frame clones alone and lacks a portion of them. This table holds nearly 60,000 clones, more than 60% found once. As to time point: pre-treatment sample, taken before nivolumab and TIL therapy. Sequences were derived from blood, sampled at baseline. The receptor set was obtained from a person aged 25 to 79 with non-small cell lung cancer.

This clone was detected only a few times. The chain couples TRBV19 to TRBJ1-2; tentative D call: TRBD1 (5 bases). Per germline, CDR1 LNHDA and CDR2 SQIVND (reference sequence). Trimming took 7 bases from V and 5 from J, leaving 11 bases between them. The CDR3 has 12 residues. The CDR3 region has the DNA TGTGCCAGTACAGCGACAGTATATGGCTACACCTTC. Translation: CASTATVYGYTF.

This chain links TRBV7-9 with TRBJ2-1; the D call may be TRBD1 or TRBD2 (5 bases each). CDR3 length: 15 residues. The V end lost 3 bases, the J end lost 5 bases, and 14 bases lay between the germline ends. CDR1 is SEHNR and CDR2 is FQNEAQ in the germline V gene (reference sequence). The CDR3 bases are TGTGCCAGCAGCTTTATGGGGGTGTGGAACAATGAGCAGTTCTTC. Residues: CASSFMGVWNNEQFF. Combining the CDR3 with reference TRBV7-9 and TRBJ2-1 gives the whole variable domain DTGVSQNPRHKITKRGQNVTFRCDPISEHNRLYWYRQTLGQGPEFLTYFQNEAQLEKSRLLSDRFSAERPKGSFSTLEIQRTEQGDSAMYLCASSFMGVWNNEQFFGPGTRLTVL.

The chain joins TRBV5-4 to TRBJ2-3, with no clear D. There are 12 residues in the CDR3. CDR1 is SGHNT and CDR2 is YYREEE in the germline V gene (reference sequence). Deletions cut 3 bases from V and 5 bases from J, with 7 bases between. The DNA for the CDR3 is TGTGCCAGCAGCTCTGTTATAGATACGCAGTATTTT. Its protein is CASSSVIDTQYF.

V usage is TRBV4-3 and J usage is TRBJ2-1; D might be TRBD1 (5 bases). The CDR3 is made up of 17 amino acids. V lost 3 bases, J lost 4 bases, and 19 bases lay in between. Germline CDR1 is LGHNA and CDR2 is YSLEER. CDR3 in DNA: TGCGCCAGCAGCCAGGACACCGCGAGGTGGGTATACAATGAGCAGTTCTTC. It encodes CASSQDTARWVYNEQFF.

V usage is TRBV2 and J usage is TRBJ2-2; 14 bases match TRBD2. The V gene's germline CDR1 is SNHLY and CDR2 FYNNEI. Trimming removed 5 bases from V and 8 bases from J; junction bases left unmatched: 10. The CDR3 is 17 amino acids. The CDR3 DNA sequence: TGTGCCAGCAGTCCCTCCCGACTAGCGGGAGGGCGTGGGGAGCTGTTTTTT. Amino acids: CASSPSRLAGGRGELFF.

CDR3 in DNA: TGTGCCAGCAGTTTCCCCGGGGGGGGAGAACAGCCCCAGCATTTT. It encodes CASSFPGGGEQPQHF. This rearrangement joins TRBV28 to TRBJ1-5, with D perhaps TRBD1 (5 bases). Trimming removed 3 bases at V and 7 bases at J, with 16 bases between. CDR1 and CDR2 from the germline V gene are MDHEN and SYDVKM. There are 15 residues in the CDR3.

The genes are TRBV2 and TRBJ1-1; a weak D match, TRBD1 (5 bases). V lost 1 base and J lost 1, with 10 bases in between. This CDR3 is 15 amino acids long. Germline CDR1 reads SNHLY; CDR2 reads FYNNEI. In nucleotides, the CDR3 is TGTGCCAGCAGTGAAGTGGGGGGAGGGAACACTGAAGCTTTCTTT. This encodes CASSEVGGGNTEAFF.

CDR3 loop: CASTQNRAGANVLTF. CDR3 nucleotide sequence: TGTGCCAGCACCCAAAACAGGGCTGGGGCCAACGTCCTGACTTTC. The chain employs TRBV6-5 and TRBJ2-6, with a weak D call TRBD1 (6 bases). Between the trimmed V and J ends, which lost 7 bases and 2 bases, there was a span of 12 bases. The CDR3 has 15 residues. Germline CDR1 is MNHEY and CDR2 is SVGAGI.

The V call is TRBV29-1, the J call TRBJ2-3; 8 positions match TRBD1. After removal of 6 bases from V and 0 bases from J, the junction contained 8 bases not matched to a gene. CDR1 and CDR2 (germline): SQVTM, ANQGSEA. CDR3 length equals 15 residues. The CDR3 DNA follows: TGCAGCGTGGGTAGGGACAGGCTGAGCACAGATACGCAGTATTTT. It translates to CSVGRDRLSTDTQYF.

This clone was counted a few times. The V gene is TRBV27, the J gene TRBJ1-6; D unclear. The germline V gene encodes CDR1 MNHEY and CDR2 SMNVEV (reference sequence). With 6 bases removed from V and 3 bases from J, the gap between germline ends came to 15 bases. This CDR3 has 16 residues. CDR3 DNA sequence: TGTGCCAGCAGCCTGTTCACGGCAGGCTATAATTCACCCCTCCACTTT. Translation: CASSLFTAGYNSPLHF.

The chain links TRBV19 to TRBJ2-3; weak D call: TRBD2 (6 bases). V gave up 11 bases and J gave up 2 bases, with 11 bases separating them. This CDR3 spans 12 amino acids. Germline assignment: CDR1 LNHDA and CDR2 SQIVND (reference sequence). The CDR3 reads CAVASATDTQYF. CDR3 DNA: TGTGCCGTGGCTAGCGCCACAGATACGCAGTATTTT.

The CDR3 reads CASSDGVTETQYF. The CDR3 nucleotides are TGTGCCAGCAGTGACGGTGTAACAGAGACCCAGTACTTC. The rearrangement links TRBV2 to TRBJ2-5; no firm D call. With 3 bases removed from V and 4 bases from J, the gap between germline ends came to 9 bases. The CDR3 length is 13 residues. Germline-derived CDR1 and CDR2 are SNHLY and FYNNEI.

V gene TRBV28 combines with J gene TRBJ2-3, with 11 bases matching TRBD2. V trimming: 3 bases; J trimming: 2 bases; junction bases outside the gene matches: 10. The CDR3 is 18 amino acids. CDR1 MDHEN and CDR2 SYDVKM come from the germline V gene. CDR3 sequence reads: CASSLPILAGGLTDTQYF. As DNA, the CDR3 is TGTGCCAGCAGTTTGCCGATATTAGCGGGAGGGCTCACAGATACGCAGTATTTT.

The chain links TRBV19 to TRBJ2-1; perhaps TRBD2 as D (5 bases). V dropped 8 bases and J dropped 0 bases, with 11 bases sitting between them. CDR1 and CDR2 from the germline V gene are LNHDA and SQIVND (reference sequence). The CDR3 sequence is 14 residues long. The CDR3, as DNA: TGTGCCAGTTCGGACTGGAGCTCCTACAATGAGCAGTTCTTC. This codes for CASSDWSSYNEQFF.

The rearrangement links TRBV4-1 to TRBJ2-3; 10 bases are a match to TRBD2. The CDR3 consists of 15 residues. V gave up 5 bases and J gave up 2 bases; unmatched junction bases: 4. CDR1 and CDR2 from the germline V gene are MGHRA and YSYEKL. CDR3 in amino acids: CASSRGLANTDTQYF. CDR3 bases: TGCGCCAGCAGCAGGGGACTAGCGAACACAGATACGCAGTATTTT.

The chain is built from TRBV30 and TRBJ1-3; D not certain. Trimming cost V 0 bases and J 7 bases, with 10 bases left between them. The germline V gene has CDR1 GTSNPN and CDR2 SVGIG (reference sequence). The CDR3 totals 13 residues. In DNA form, the CDR3 reads TGTGCCTGGAGTGTACACCCGACGAACACCATATATTTT. Residues: CAWSVHPTNTIYF.

This clone was detected a few times. The chain combines TRBV6-5 with TRBJ2-7; 11 bases align to TRBD2. V lost 6 bases, J lost 6 bases, and 10 bases stayed unmatched. CDR3 length: 15 amino acids. Germline CDR1 is MNHEY and CDR2 is SVGAGI. CDR3 residues: CASSLATSGTGEQYF. CDR3 nucleotide sequence: TGTGCCAGCAGCCTCGCGACTAGCGGGACGGGCGAGCAGTACTTC.

This sequence joins TRBV5-5 and TRBJ2-7, with D hard to call. This CDR3 is built from 13 residues. The V and J ends lost 4 bases and 4 bases respectively, with 12 bases between them. From germline, CDR1 is SGHKS and CDR2 YYEKEE (reference sequence). CDR3 in amino acids: CASSLSSVYEQYF. The CDR3 DNA is TGTGCCAGCAGCCTCTCCTCGGTATACGAGCAGTACTTC.

This chain joins TRBV5-4 and TRBJ2-5; a possible D gene is TRBD2 (6 bases). Germline assignment: CDR1 SGHNT and CDR2 YYREEE (reference sequence). The CDR3 sequence is 14 residues long. Trimming removed 4 bases from V and 5 bases from J, with 15 bases in between. CDR3 region: CASSQQEGTETQYF. In DNA, the CDR3 is TGTGCCAGCAGCCAGCAGGAGGGGACGGAGACCCAGTACTTC. The full variable domain, rest sourced from reference TRBV5-4 and TRBJ2-5, is ETGVTQSPTHLIKTRGQQVTLRCSSQSGHNTVSWYQQALGQGPQFIFQYYREEENGRGNFPPRFSGLQFPNYSSELNVNALELDDSALYLCASSQQEGTETQYFGPGTRLLVL.

The rearrangement joins TRBV6-5 to TRBJ2-7; a possible D gene is TRBD2 (6 bases). Per germline, CDR1 MNHEY and CDR2 SVGAGI. V was cut by 7 bases and J by 3 bases, with 16 bases left in between. The CDR3 consists of 14 residues. The CDR3 reads CASTNAGTHYEQYF. Here the CDR3 DNA reads TGTGCCAGCACCAACGCCGGGACTCACTACGAGCAGTACTTC.

The chain recombines TRBV27 with TRBJ1-1; no clear D. With 5 bases removed from V and 3 bases from J, the gap between germline ends came to 19 bases. The CDR3 has 16 amino acids. Germline CDR1 and CDR2: MNHEY and SMNVEV (reference sequence). In DNA, the CDR3 is TGTGCCAGCAGTACAGAACCGGGCCGAGGGTACACTGAAGCTTTCTTT. Protein product: CASSTEPGRGYTEAFF.

In the case of this clone: The junction shows a germline mismatch at one end, possibly a read error. The V gene is TRBV11-2, the J gene TRBJ2-7, with 8 bases that match TRBD2. The CDR3 runs 16 residues. The germline gives CDR1 SGHAT, CDR2 FQNNGV. The CDR3 reads CASTLAGSHAYYEQYF. CDR3 nucleotides: TGTGCCAGCACCTTAGCGGGATCGCATGCCTACTACGAGCAGTACTTC.

This clone has just a few counts. The V gene is TRBV13, the J gene TRBJ2-2; 8 bases align to TRBD1. Germline trimming cut 5 bases from V and 2 bases from J; bases unmatched to any gene: 10. Germline V lookup: CDR1 PRHDT, CDR2 FYEKMQ (reference sequence). There are 17 residues in the CDR3. As DNA, the CDR3 is TGTGCCAGCAGCATCTTTGACAGGGGCCAAAACACCGGGGAGCTGTTTTTT. This gives the protein CASSIFDRGQNTGELFF.

The CDR3 nucleotides are TGTGCCAGCAGTAACACAGGGGTCCTGAACACTGAAGCTTTCTTT. Translating gives CASSNTGVLNTEAFF. The rearrangement links TRBV6-6 to TRBJ1-1; the match to TRBD1 covers 7 bases. The ends lost 5 bases at V and 0 bases at J; junction bases unmatched: 6. The length of the CDR3 is 15 residues. Germline loops: CDR1 MNHNY, CDR2 SVGAGI (reference sequence).

The chain joins TRBV6-6 to TRBJ1-5; 8 bases agree with TRBD1. Germline V CDR1 and CDR2: MNHNY, SVGAGI (reference sequence). This CDR3 has 13 residues. With V trimmed by 4 bases and J by 13 bases, 9 bases remained unmatched. The CDR3, as DNA: TGTGCCAGCAGTTTCAAGAAGGACAGGGCTCAGCATTTT. Protein sequence: CASSFKKDRAQHF.

The chain combines TRBV7-3 with TRBJ2-7, with 7 nucleotides matching TRBD1. The CDR3 totals 15 residues. J lost 0 bases, V lost 5 bases, and 7 bases had no gene match. Germline CDR1 SGHTA, CDR2 FQGTGA. The CDR3 reads CASSPTGVSSYEQYF. For the CDR3, the DNA is TGTGCCAGCAGCCCTACAGGGGTTAGCTCCTACGAGCAGTACTTC.

The count of this clone is one. This chain links TRBV2 with TRBJ1-1; TRBD1 agrees at 9 bases. The length of the CDR3 is 13 residues. The ends lost 5 bases at V and 6 bases at J; junction bases unmatched: 4. CDR1 is SNHLY, CDR2 FYNNEI, per germline. This CDR3 is CASSQDRGAEAFF. The CDR3 coding sequence is TGTGCCAGCAGTCAGGACAGGGGAGCTGAAGCTTTCTTT.

This clone was seen a handful of times. The chain employs TRBV2 and TRBJ1-5, with 10 bases lining up with TRBD1. Trimming removed 6 bases from V and 4 bases from J; junction bases left unmatched: 0. CDR1 SNHLY and CDR2 FYNNEI come from the germline V gene. The CDR3 sequence is 13 residues long. This CDR3 is CASRDRGNQPQHF. The CDR3 DNA reads as TGTGCCAGCAGGGACAGGGGGAATCAGCCCCAGCATTTT.